The 16 T cell receptor beta chains listed next were all sequenced from one sample in a study of metastatic and nonmetastatic thyroid tumors. Patients had received no treatment of any kind before thyroid surgery. TCRdb reanalyzed the PCR reads via MiXCR. The sample lists roughly 58,000 clones, just over 4% occurring once. Source material: blood. These receptor sequences come from a female donor with papillary thyroid cancer or a benign thyroid nodule (not recorded which). Some clones in this sample may be carry-over from other donors' samples.

This clone appeared many times. The chain employs TRBV27 and TRBJ2-3; D is unresolved. CDR3 size: 15 residues. V shed 6 bases and J shed 2 bases, with 15 bases lying between them. CDR1 and CDR2 (germline): MNHEY, SMNVEV (reference sequence). The CDR3 loop is CASSPTPGPTDTQYF. The CDR3 DNA follows: TGTGCCAGCAGCCCGACTCCGGGTCCCACAGATACGCAGTATTTT.

V usage is TRBV11-2 and J usage is TRBJ2-1; 11 bases match TRBD2. Per germline, CDR1 SGHAT and CDR2 FQNNGV. This CDR3 region has 14 residues. The junction had 3 bases not matched to a gene; V was cut back by 5 bases and J by 6 bases. CDR3 sequence: CASSGLAGTNEQFF. Written as DNA, the CDR3 is TGTGCCAGCAGCGGACTAGCGGGTACCAATGAGCAGTTCTTC. The full variable domain, rest sourced from reference TRBV11-2 and TRBJ2-1, is EAGVAQSPRYKIIEKRQSVAFWCNPISGHATLYWYQQILGQGPKLLIQFQNNGVVDDSQLPKDRFSAERLKGVDSTLKIQPAKLEDSAVYLCASSGLAGTNEQFFGPGTRLTVL.

This clone was seen at least ten times. The gene calls are TRBV5-1 and TRBJ2-3; TRBD2 is a possible D gene (6 bases). The germline V and J ends were trimmed by 6 bases and 0 bases, with 17 bases remaining between them. This CDR3 is 16 amino acids long. Germline V gene sequence: CDR1 SGHRS, CDR2 YFSETQ. The CDR3 region is CASTFNRDLSTDTQYF. The CDR3 bases are TGCGCCAGCACCTTCAATCGGGACTTAAGCACAGATACGCAGTATTTT. The whole variable domain, remainder taken from reference TRBV5-1 and TRBJ2-3, is KAGVTQTPRYLIKTRGQQVTLSCSPISGHRSVSWYQQTPGQGLQFLFEYFSETQRNKGNFPGRFSGRQFSNSRSEMNVSTLELGDSALYLCASTFNRDLSTDTQYFGPGTRLTVL.

As for this clone: A read error may account for a junction end that differs from germline. The chain's CDR3 is CASSFQGATDMQYF. The DNA for the CDR3 is TGTGCCAGCAGCTTCCAGGGGGCCACAGATATGCAGTATTTT. The genes are TRBV7-3 and TRBJ2-3, with 8 bases identical to TRBD1. The CDR3 has 14 amino acids. CDR1 SGHTA and CDR2 FQGTGA come from the germline V gene.

There are many counts of this clone. V usage is TRBV6-5 and J usage is TRBJ2-3, with D perhaps matching TRBD2 (6 bases). CDR1 and CDR2 from the germline V gene are MNHEY and SVGAGI. The V gene lost 0 bases and the J gene lost 5 bases, with 12 bases spanning the gap. The CDR3 runs to 15 residues. The CDR3 loop reads CASSYSRAGGDTQYF. The CDR3 DNA reads TGTGCCAGCAGTTACTCGAGAGCGGGCGGAGATACGCAGTATTTT.

The J gene is TRBJ2-2, the V gene TRBV7-2; perhaps TRBD2 as D (5 bases). CDR1 and CDR2 from the germline V gene are SGHTA and FQGNSA. V shed 5 bases and J shed 5 bases, with 21 bases lying between them. The CDR3 spans 17 residues. The CDR3 DNA follows: TGTGCCAGCAGCGCCCACCTCGGGGTCCGAGGGACCGGGGAGCTGTTTTTT. It encodes CASSAHLGVRGTGELFF.

Details on this clone: A clone one base away is much larger, so this may be a read error. V is TRBV2 and J is TRBJ1-1, with 7 bases identical to TRBD1. CDR3 length equals 13 residues. Germline V gene data show CDR1 as SNHLY and CDR2 as FYNNEI. CDR3 protein: CASSGQGNTEALF. CDR3 DNA: TGTGCCAGCAGTGGACAGGGAAACACTGAAGCTTTATTT.

Many counts were recorded for this clone. This chain links TRBV20-1 with TRBJ2-1, with a tentative D call TRBD2 (5 bases). The CDR3 totals 11 residues. The V gene's germline CDR1 is DFQATT and CDR2 SNEGSKA (reference sequence). V was cut by 6 bases and J by 7 bases, with 10 bases left in between. CDR3 bases: TGCAGTGCGTATTGGAGGAATGAGCAGTTCTTC. This encodes CSAYWRNEQFF.

This clone was seen many times. V usage is TRBV19 and J usage is TRBJ2-1; a weak D match, TRBD2 (6 bases). V was pared by 5 bases and J by 7 bases, with 21 bases between. Per the germline V gene, CDR1 is LNHDA and CDR2 is SQIVND (reference sequence). The CDR3 spans 16 residues. The CDR3 region is CASSSERAGSGNEQFF. CDR3 bases: TGTGCCAGTAGTTCCGAGCGGGCCGGGTCGGGGAATGAGCAGTTCTTC.

This clone was detected many times. This chain joins TRBV10-3 and TRBJ2-7, with a weak D call TRBD1 (6 bases). Germline CDR1 is ENHRY and CDR2 is SYGVKD. Trimming pared 6 bases from V and 1 base from J, leaving 7 bases between. CDR3 length equals 12 residues. CDR3 in amino acids: CAIRDRSYEQYF. CDR3 in DNA: TGTGCCATCAGGGACAGATCCTACGAGCAGTACTTC.

There are a few counts of this clone. The chain couples TRBV27 to TRBJ1-2; D is unresolved. V lost 4 bases and J lost 4, with 22 bases in between. The CDR3 extends over 17 amino acids. The germline V gene encodes CDR1 MNHEY and CDR2 SMNVEV (reference sequence). The CDR3 spells CASSSRISGDWGYGYTF. In nucleotides, the CDR3 is TGTGCCAGCAGTTCGCGAATCAGCGGCGACTGGGGCTATGGCTACACCTTC.

This clone was seen at least ten times. CDR3 nucleotides: TGCAGTGCTAGCTCCCCTCGGGACACTACCTACGAGCAGTACTTC. Translated: CSASSPRDTTYEQYF. The chain carries TRBV20-1 and TRBJ2-7, with D maybe TRBD1 (6 bases). CDR1 DFQATT and CDR2 SNEGSKA come from the germline V gene (reference sequence). Trimming removed 3 bases from V and 2 bases from J, with 17 bases in between. CDR3 size: 15 residues.

This clone occurred many times. The V and J genes are TRBV2 and TRBJ1-1; D not certain. The CDR3 runs to 14 residues. V was trimmed by 0 bases and J by 4 bases, leaving 9 bases between them. The germline gives CDR1 SNHLY, CDR2 FYNNEI. CDR3 protein: CASSEAQRFTEAFF. CDR3 DNA sequence: TGTGCCAGCAGTGAAGCGCAAAGATTCACTGAAGCTTTCTTT.

This clone was counted only a few times. This may be a read error: a much more frequent sequence differs by one nucleotide. Within the sample, other DNA sequences also encode this same CDR3. The chain recombines TRBV5-6 with TRBJ2-7, with D unresolved. V was clipped by 3 bases and J by 6 bases, with 7 bases between them. Germline assignment: CDR1 SGHDT and CDR2 YYEEEE. CDR3 size: 11 residues. CDR3 sequence: CASSSGGEQYF. CDR3 coding DNA: TGTGCCAGCAGCTCAGGTGGCGAGCAGTACTTC. The entire variable domain, with the rest obtained from reference TRBV5-6 and TRBJ2-7, is as follows: DAGVTQSPTHLIKTRGQQVTLRCSPKSGHDTVSWYQQALGQGPQFIFQYYEEEERQRGNFPDRFSGHQFPNYSSELNVNALLLGDSALYLCASSSGGEQYFGPGTRLTVT.

V is TRBV3-1 and J is TRBJ1-2; D unclear. Looked up from germline, CDR1 is LGHDT and CDR2 is YNNKEL (reference sequence). The CDR3 extends over 13 amino acids. V was pared by 5 bases and J by 10 bases, with 17 bases between. The CDR3 region has the DNA TGTGCCAGCAGCGAAGTAAGGTCTATGCACTACACCTTC. Its translation is CASSEVRSMHYTF.

As concerns this clone: A much larger clone lies a single base off, so this may be a read error. The chain joins TRBV5-4 to TRBJ2-3; TRBD2 matches 12 bases. Looked up from germline, CDR1 is SGHNT and CDR2 is YYREEE (reference sequence). The CDR3 has 16 residues. Trimming removed 2 bases from V and 8 bases from J; junction bases left unmatched: 9. This chain's CDR3 is CASSFRVLAGGSTQYF. The CDR3 nucleotides are TGTGCCAGCAGCTTTAGAGTTCTAGCGGGAGGGAGTACGCAGTATTTT.